This is a list of T cell receptor beta chains from one sample in a study of T cell responses to AZD1222 COVID-19 vaccine. Libraries were prepared by immunoSEQ multiplex PCR; TCRdb keeps only in-frame clonotypes and omits some of them. The sample has tens of thousands of clones, around 87% seen once; the top ten hold about 8%. This specimen consisted of peripheral blood, obtained on day 0 of AZD1222 vaccination. The receptors were sampled from an adult in good health. CDR3s include the opening cysteine and the closing phenylalanine or tryptophan. Each record gives: J gene, D gene, V gene, CDR3 protein. The D gene is left open where the match is weak.

TRBJ1-5	NA	TRBV27	CASRNRGGNQPQHF
TRBJ2-5	NA	TRBV12-3/TRBV12-4	CASSLEETQYF
TRBJ1-4	NA	TRBV15	CATSRGGGTSYEKLFF
TRBJ1-6	NA	TRBV5-6	CASSPRASPLHF
TRBJ1-5	NA	TRBV19	CASSMGSGPQPQHF
TRBJ1-1	NA	TRBV7-3	CASSVADGATEAFF
TRBJ1-3	NA	TRBV7-2	CASSLDGPFSGNTIYF
TRBJ2-1	NA	TRBV12-1	CASEGGLGLGNEQFF
TRBJ2-3	NA	TRBV24-1	CATSDRPTGTDTQYF
TRBJ2-1	NA	TRBV3-1/TRBV3-2	CASSQVIGTVYNEQFF
TRBJ2-5	NA	TRBV5-1	CASSFGAAQETQYF
TRBJ2-1	TRBD2	TRBV4-1	CASSHRTSGGNEQFF
TRBJ2-2	NA	TRBV6-5	CASSYVRTNTGELFF
TRBJ1-2	NA	TRBV12-3/TRBV12-4	CASSTGYGYTF
TRBJ1-4	NA	TRBV14	CASSHQQETNEKLFF
TRBJ2-1	NA	TRBV19	CASSIDSVLAEQFF
TRBJ2-3	TRBD2	TRBV4-1	CASSPSLAGSFTDTQYF
TRBJ2-5	NA	TRBV21-1	CASSNGGRGGPGETQYF
TRBJ1-2	NA	TRBV4-1	CASSQDWSRANYGYTF
TRBJ1-1	NA	TRBV9	CASSVGGSEAFF
TRBJ1-5	TRBD1	TRBV6-2/TRBV6-3	CASSYRVGQGAGWQPQHF
TRBJ1-1	TRBD1	TRBV6-5	CASSSVQGAVTEAFF
TRBJ2-4	TRBD1	TRBV19	CASSLQRQGASAVAKNIQYF